This passage covers 14 T cell receptor beta chains from one sample sequenced in a study of CD8+CD57+ T cells in acquired aplastic anemia. Genomic DNA, serving as template, underwent TCR beta VDJ and CDR3 profiling. TCRdb ran MiXCR on the reads and lists one entry per CDR3 protein. This sample has approximately 270,000 distinct CDR3 sequences, with roughly three fifths found just once. Sequenced sample: sorted CD4+, CD8+, or CD8+CD57+ T cells (not recorded which) from PBMCs. The receptors derive from a human donor with severe aplastic anemia or a healthy control (not recorded which).

Details on this clonotype: A read error may explain this, as a much larger clone is one base away. The rearrangement uses TRBV3-1 and TRBJ2-7; D is uncertain. Trimming shortened V by 6 bases and J by 7 bases, and 10 bases separated the two germline ends. Germline CDR1 and CDR2: LGHDT and YNNKEL (reference sequence). The CDR3 is 11 amino acids. The CDR3 region is CASRQTEEQYF. CDR3 coding DNA: TGTGCCAGCAGGCAAACCGAGGAGCAGTACTTC.

This chain links TRBV6-5 with TRBJ1-5; D unclear. Trimming took off 5 bases at V and 5 bases at J, with 13 bases between the two ends. From germline, CDR1 is MNHEY and CDR2 SVGAGI. The CDR3 is made up of 14 amino acids. In DNA form, the CDR3 reads TGTGCCAGCAGTGAGTTGCCAGGCGATCAGCCCCAGCATTTT. Its translation: CASSELPGDQPQHF.

The chain employs TRBV9 and TRBJ2-3, with 11 nucleotides matching TRBD1. This CDR3 is 19 amino acids long. J was trimmed by 3 bases and V by 0 bases; bases with no gene match: 12. Germline CDR1 and CDR2: SGDLS and YYNGEE. CDR3 residues: CASSVGWGWDRGNTDTQYF. CDR3 coding DNA: TGTGCCAGCAGCGTAGGATGGGGCTGGGACAGGGGGAATACAGATACGCAGTATTTT.

This clonotype was seen only a few times. The genes are TRBV2 and TRBJ2-3, with 8 bases identical to TRBD2. CDR3 size: 15 residues. The germline V gene encodes CDR1 SNHLY and CDR2 FYNNEI. With V trimmed by 5 bases and J by 4 bases, 8 bases remained unmatched. Here the CDR3 reads CASSLGAGGSDTQYF. The CDR3 DNA is TGTGCCAGCAGTTTGGGGGCGGGAGGATCAGATACGCAGTATTTT.

In its sample, this clonotype was seen many times. The chain is built from TRBV7-2 and TRBJ1-5; no clear D. This CDR3 contains 12 residues. V lost 4 bases to trimming and J lost 7 bases, with 8 bases between them. The V gene's germline CDR1 is SGHTA and CDR2 FQGNSA. CDR3 DNA: TGTGCCAGCAGCTCCCCTGGACAGCCCCAGCATTTT. Amino acids: CASSSPGQPQHF.

The chain uses TRBV2 and TRBJ2-7; 7 bases line up with TRBD2. Trimming removed 5 bases from V and 6 bases from J; junction bases left unmatched: 7. This CDR3 has 13 residues. Germline CDR1 and CDR2: SNHLY and FYNNEI. The CDR3 DNA sequence: TGTGCCAGCAGTAGGGACTATAAGTGCGAGCAGTACTTC. It encodes CASSRDYKCEQYF. The variable domain in full, with the rest retrieved from reference TRBV2 and TRBJ2-7, is EPEVTQTPSHQVTQMGQEVILRCVPISNHLYFYWYRQILGQKVEFLVSFYNNEISEKSEIFDDQFSVERPDGSNFTLKIRSTKLEDSAMYFCASSRDYKCEQYFGPGTRLTVT.

This sequence joins TRBV20-1 and TRBJ2-7, with 10 bases aligning to TRBD1. V was clipped by 6 bases and J by 2 bases; unmatched bases: 4. Germline CDR1 DFQATT, CDR2 SNEGSKA (reference sequence). CDR3 length: 13 amino acids. CDR3 sequence: CSARGQGTYEQYF. CDR3 bases: TGCAGTGCAAGGGGACAGGGGACCTACGAGCAGTACTTC.

On this clonotype: Since a much larger clone is just one base distant, this may be a read error. The chain joins TRBV12-5 to TRBJ1-3; D gene unclear. Trimming took off 9 bases at V and 0 bases at J, with 12 bases between the two ends. This CDR3 is 14 amino acids long. In germline, CDR1 is LGHNT, CDR2 FRNRAP. In DNA, the CDR3 is TGTGCTAGAGGTGGGAGCAACTCTGGAAACACCATATATTTT. Translation: CARGGSNSGNTIYF.

This clonotype was recorded at least ten times. V is TRBV7-2 and J is TRBJ2-1; 10 bases are a match to TRBD2. The CDR3 spans 15 residues. J was trimmed by 4 bases and V by 5 bases; bases with no gene match: 5. The V gene's germline CDR1 is SGHTA and CDR2 FQGNSA. In DNA form, the CDR3 reads TGTGCCAGCAGCCAAGAGCGGGGGGGGTACAATGAGCAGTTCTTC. As protein: CASSQERGGYNEQFF.

The chain employs TRBV5-1 and TRBJ2-7, with 11 bases fitting TRBD1. In germline, CDR1 is SGHRS, CDR2 YFSETQ. V dropped 4 bases and J dropped 2; count of bases not matched to a gene: 8. The CDR3 contains 16 residues. Here the CDR3 reads CASSSPGQGAAYEQYF. CDR3 coding DNA: TGCGCCAGCAGCAGCCCCGGACAGGGGGCGGCCTACGAGCAGTACTTC.

The CDR3 region is CASRRTGRGYTF. The CDR3 region has the DNA TGTGCCAGCAGGCGGACAGGGCGAGGCTACACCTTC. V and J are TRBV6-2 or TRBV6-3 and TRBJ1-2; 8 nucleotides match TRBD1. The CDR3 loop spans 12 amino acids. V trimming: 6 bases; J trimming: 8 bases; junction bases outside the gene matches: 5. Germline CDR1 and CDR2: MNHEY and SVGEGT.

This clonotype was observed at least ten times. The chain couples TRBV20-1 to TRBJ1-2; no clear D gene. With 0 bases removed from V and 6 bases from J, the gap between germline ends came to 14 bases. Germline loops: CDR1 DFQATT, CDR2 SNEGSKA (reference sequence). The CDR3 sequence is 14 residues long. The CDR3 loop is CSARDSHTSDGYTF. CDR3 bases: TGCAGTGCTAGAGACAGCCATACCAGCGATGGCTACACCTTC.

V usage is TRBV2 and J usage is TRBJ2-3, with a possible D match to TRBD2 (6 bases). Germline assignment: CDR1 SNHLY and CDR2 FYNNEI. CDR3 length: 15 residues. Deletions cut 8 bases from V and 4 bases from J, with 19 bases between. The CDR3 nucleotides read TGTGCCAGCCGCATACGCGCAGGAGGGCCAGATACGCAGTATTTT. Residues: CASRIRAGGPDTQYF.

The chain is built from TRBV24-1 and TRBJ2-1; D is perhaps TRBD2 (6 bases). Germline V lookup: CDR1 KGHDR, CDR2 SFDVKD. The CDR3 covers 13 residues. V lost 0 bases to trimming and J lost 9 bases, with 8 bases between them. The CDR3 DNA reads TGTGCCACCAGTGATTTGGGGCGGGGTGAGCAGTTCTTC. This sequence encodes CATSDLGRGEQFF.